This is a list of T cell receptor beta chains from one sample in a study of T cells in localized non-small cell lung cancer. Profiling relied on immunoSEQ multiplex PCR, and the TCRdb table lists in-frame clones only, not all of them. The table includes about 64,000 clones, roughly 76% detected once. The sample in question was PBMCs, obtained before any cancer treatment. The receptors were sampled from a man between 40 and 69 years old with stage II lung adenocarcinoma. Both conserved end residues are part of each CDR3. D genes are given only for firm matches.

V | D | CDR3
TRBV29-1 | NA | CSVLESYGYTF
TRBV27 | NA | CASSLGSRDRGTQYF
TRBV25-1 | TRBD2 | CASRELAEQFF
TRBV7-3 | NA | CASSLTGNTGELFF
TRBV10-3 | NA | CAISHSNQPQHF
TRBV12-5 | TRBD1 | CASGLVPGSGGGGGYTF
TRBV2 | TRBD2 | CASRFGAGKDEQFF
TRBV11-3 | TRBD2 | CASSKAGGSYNEQFF
TRBV7-9 | TRBD2 | CASSRGLAGATDTQYF
TRBV7-9 | NA | CASSRGHHSYEQYF
TRBV6-5 | TRBD2 | CASRYLAGEGEQFF
TRBV9 | TRBD2 | CASRPGLSTNEQFF
TRBV6-6 | TRBD1 | CASSYRTGPDYGYTF
TRBV6-5 | TRBD1 | CASSLDREQPQHF
TRBV5-4 | TRBD1 | CASRTGTAGEQFF
TRBV7-2 | TRBD2 | CASSLVGTRSSSEQYF
TRBV18 | NA | CASSPQNEQFF
TRBV12-5 | TRBD2 | CASGLLAAYNEQFF
TRBV9 | NA | CASSVSGYSTDTQYF
TRBV6-1 | NA | CASREAGFSGNTIYF
TRBV5-1 | TRBD1 | CASSTGHQGSNQPQHF
TRBV11-2 | NA | CASSSRGSGNTIYF
TRBV7-4 | NA | CASSLAADHRGNTEAFF
TRBV29-1 | NA | CSAAVGNYGYTF
TRBV25-1 | TRBD2 | CADIYLELASGRGETQYF
TRBV7-9 | TRBD2 | CASSFTSGTSEQYF
TRBV14 | NA | CASSQDRTGPQHF